This T cell receptor (beta chain) was captured by sequencing in a study of cytotoxic CD8 clonotypes in ibrutinib-treated CLL. On the study more broadly: Response samples were drawn at a median of roughly 13 months of treatment, range 6 to 36.

V shed 3 bases, J shed 9 bases, and the junction held 14 bases outside the gene matches. From germline, CDR1 is SGHDT and CDR2 YYEEEE. The CDR3 has 17 amino acids. This table comes from immunoSEQ multiplex PCR, and its TCRdb copy is limited to in-frame clones, with some not included. Of around 30,000 clones in the sample, roughly 62% are singletons; the top ten hold 14%. The clonotype comes from a human donor with chronic lymphocytic leukemia. The sample consisted of PBMCs, taken before ibrutinib treatment. The J gene is TRBJ2-7, the V gene TRBV5-6, with 14 nucleotides matching TRBD2. The CDR3 bases are TGTGCCAGCAGCTCGACGGGACTAGCGGGAGTCCTTTTCGGGCAGTACTTC. Amino acid sequence: CASSSTGLAGVLFGQYF.